This T cell receptor beta chain was identified during a study of blood T cells in healthy people across ages (dated by TCRdb to the mid-2010s). About the full investigation: In model experiments, template switching captured about one uniquely barcoded TCR beta cDNA molecule for every two T cells. Using deep sequencing normalized with unique cDNA molecular identifiers, the study measured how TCR beta repertoire diversity changes with age. The donors were split into four age groups: young (average about 16 years), middle-aged (roughly 42), aged (more than 60) and long-lived (roughly 86). To avoid experimental bias, donors of different ages were distributed randomly across sequencing lanes. Using the same blood draw, the study looked at two additional independent replicas of 1 million unique cDNA reads for two donors, one aged 18 to 30 and the other aged 80 or older.

V is shortened by 1 base, J by 5 bases, and the region joining them spans 11 bases. The germline V gene supplies CDR1 LGHNA and CDR2 YSLEER. The CDR3 has 14 amino acids, counting the end cysteine and phenylalanine. The CDR3 DNA has 42 bases and is translated from base 1. The library was made by 5' RACE. Sequenced using an Illumina HiSeq 2500. A second PCR of about 6 to 11 cycles was performed with a sample-barcoded 5' primer and a J-beta primer mix. A template-switch 5' adaptor carrying 12 random nucleotides introduced a unique molecular identifier onto each TCR beta cDNA molecule. Each sample yielded at least 3 million CDR3-containing paired-end reads. First-strand cDNA synthesis was performed from all RNA using the Mint cDNA synthesis kit, with priming by a TRBC-specific oligonucleotide. Following uracil-DNA glycosylase treatment, a first 18-cycle PCR with universal primers M1SS and BC2_uni_R was performed on all cDNA. Turning to the authors' computational methods: For normalization, 1 million high-quality reads, each with a distinct molecular identifier, were randomly selected from each sample. Instead of being binned into consensus sequences, reads with shared molecular identifiers were discarded. CDR3 identification, clonotype clustering and error correction used MiTCR with a Q25 quality threshold and the strictest error-elimination algorithm. A nonparametric unseen species model with Euler transformation was used to estimate a lower bound on total TCR beta diversity. The public reads were reanalyzed by TCRdb: fastp trimming at Q25, MiXCR alignment, in-frame beta chains only. CDR3 protein duplicates are merged, each entry listing the most common genes and DNA. The V and J calls shown here were made by TCRdb, not taken from the authors' results. In all, the sample holds roughly 1.5 million distinct CDR3 sequences, and roughly 43% of those were seen once. The top ten hold 4% of the sample.

Systemically healthy Caucasian individuals from Russia, about 38 in total and aged roughly 6 to 100 years, were included as donors. Ten milliliters of peripheral blood were drawn from each donor into EDTA-treated Vacutainer tubes. Ficoll-Paque density-gradient centrifugation was used to isolate PBMCs, with at least 7 million obtained per sample. Trizol reagent was used to extract total RNA from the PBMCs, yielding at least 5.5 micrograms per sample. Naive CD45RAhigh/CD27high T cell percentages were measured by flow cytometry on a PBMC aliquot from every donor. On the study overall, not on this receptor specifically: As age increased, observed TCR beta diversity per million T cells dropped in a roughly linear way, and a significant reduction was already evident by age around 41. Compared with the aged group, the long-lived group had more naive CD4+ T cells, fewer expanded clones and increased TCR diversity, a pattern suggesting age selection. Conclusive comparison of naive and antigen-experienced compartments was prevented by the profiling of bulk unsorted PBMCs. Because donor CMV infection status was unknown, age-related changes in expanded clonotypes were potentially confounded. Estimates of total diversity from one million sequenced T cells were regarded as lower bounds and underestimates. Observed TCR beta diversity correlated strongly with the percentage of naive T cells measured by flow cytometry.

As concerns this clonotype: Its target antigen remains unknown. Base quality data are lacking; no much larger clone is found one base away.

The sequencing input was blood. This receptor was identified in a woman aged 18-29 years in good health. The sequence is built from TRBV4-3 and TRBJ1-1; possibly the D gene is TRBD1, per 6 matching bases. CDR3 protein: CASSQAGDRTEAFF. The DNA sequence follows: TGCGCCAGCAGCCAAGCAGGGGATCGGACTGAAGCTTTCTTT.